The rows below give T cell receptor beta chains drawn from one sample of a study of cytomegalovirus exposure and HLA in healthy donors. Sequencing was performed with immunoSEQ multiplex PCR; in TCRdb, only in-frame clones are kept and a portion is missing. The table includes roughly 280,000 clones, under 80% detected once. Sequencing was done on a sample of PBMCs. The receptors stem from a female donor in good health and CMV-seronegative. CDR3s include the opening cysteine and the closing phenylalanine or tryptophan. The D gene is left open where the match is weak. A clone size is listed for some rows: how often the clone was seen (once, few, many), or a class if it is expanded.

clone_size: -
v_call: TRBV29-1
j_call: TRBJ1-1
d_call: TRBD1
cdr3_nt: TGCAGCGTTGCGAGGGACAGTTCGAACACTGAAGCTTTCTTT
cdr3_aa: CSVARDSSNTEAFF

clone_size: -
v_call: TRBV7-9
j_call: TRBJ2-3
d_call: TRBD1
cdr3_nt: TGTGCCAGCAGCGGGGGGACAGGGCTTAGCACAGATACGCAGTATTTT
cdr3_aa: CASSGGTGLSTDTQYF

clone_size: -
v_call: TRBV10-2
j_call: TRBJ1-2
d_call: -
cdr3_nt: TGCGCCAGCAGGGCTACTACGACAGAAACTAACTATGGCTACACCTTC
cdr3_aa: CASRATTTETNYGYTF

clone_size: -
v_call: TRBV11-3
j_call: TRBJ2-1
d_call: -
cdr3_nt: TGTGCCAGCAGCCAGTACAATGAGCAGTTCTTC
cdr3_aa: CASSQYNEQFF

clone_size: -
v_call: TRBV2
j_call: TRBJ1-1
d_call: TRBD1
cdr3_nt: TGTGCCAGCACCTTCGACAGGGGATTTTTTCCTGAAGCTTTCTTT
cdr3_aa: CASTFDRGFFPEAFF

clone_size: few
v_call: TRBV30
j_call: TRBJ1-1
d_call: -
cdr3_nt: TGTGCCTGGAGTTTCTACAGTTACATGAACACTGAAGCTTTCTTT
cdr3_aa: CAWSFYSYMNTEAFF

clone_size: -
v_call: TRBV9
j_call: TRBJ2-7
d_call: TRBD1
cdr3_nt: TGTGCCAGCAGCTACTCACAGGGGGCGTCCTACGAGCAGTACTTC
cdr3_aa: CASSYSQGASYEQYF

clone_size: few
v_call: TRBV2
j_call: TRBJ2-5
d_call: TRBD1
cdr3_nt: TGTGCCAGCAGAGACTCGACAGGGGACGGGGAGACCCAGTACTTC
cdr3_aa: CASRDSTGDGETQYF

clone_size: -
v_call: TRBV6-6
j_call: TRBJ1-5
d_call: TRBD1
cdr3_nt: TGTGCCAGCAGGTCACACCAGGGGGCCCAGCCCCAGCATTTT
cdr3_aa: CASRSHQGAQPQHF

clone_size: once
v_call: TRBV30
j_call: TRBJ2-7
d_call: TRBD2
cdr3_nt: TGTGCCTGGGCCACGCGCGGGAGCCACGAGCAGTACTTC
cdr3_aa: CAWATRGSHEQYF

clone_size: -
v_call: TRBV25-1
j_call: TRBJ2-1
d_call: TRBD1
cdr3_nt: TGTGCCAGCAGTGTATCCGGGACAGGGTATTACAATGAGCAGTTCTTC
cdr3_aa: CASSVSGTGYYNEQFF

clone_size: -
v_call: TRBV5-6
j_call: TRBJ1-1
d_call: -
cdr3_nt: TGTGCCAGCAGCTTGGGAGGGAGGGAGAACACTGAAGCTTTCTTT
cdr3_aa: CASSLGGRENTEAFF

clone_size: -
v_call: TRBV7-8
j_call: TRBJ1-2
d_call: TRBD1
cdr3_nt: TGTGCCAGCAGCGTGGGGACAGACTATGGCTACACCTTC
cdr3_aa: CASSVGTDYGYTF

clone_size: -
v_call: TRBV9
j_call: TRBJ2-7
d_call: TRBD2
cdr3_nt: TGTGCCAGCAGCGTAGGTCGGGGAGGGCCCTACGAGCAGTACTTC
cdr3_aa: CASSVGRGGPYEQYF

clone_size: once
v_call: TRBV28
j_call: TRBJ2-2
d_call: -
cdr3_nt: TGTGCCAGCAGTTTAACTTTGCGAACCGGGGAGCTGTTTTTT
cdr3_aa: CASSLTLRTGELFF

clone_size: -
v_call: TRBV7-9
j_call: TRBJ2-7
d_call: TRBD1
cdr3_nt: TGTGCCAGCAGCTTTATGACAGGGGACGAGCAGTACTTC
cdr3_aa: CASSFMTGDEQYF

clone_size: -
v_call: TRBV9
j_call: TRBJ2-7
d_call: -
cdr3_nt: TGTGCCAGCAGCCTCAAACCGGACAGAGGGGAGCAGTACTTC
cdr3_aa: CASSLKPDRGEQYF

clone_size: -
v_call: TRBV11-1
j_call: TRBJ2-5
d_call: TRBD2
cdr3_nt: TGTGCCAGCAGCTTCAGGAAGCGGGAGGTGGGGGAGACCCAGTACTTC
cdr3_aa: CASSFRKREVGETQYF

clone_size: -
v_call: TRBV7-2
j_call: TRBJ1-5
d_call: -
cdr3_nt: TGTGCCAGCAGCTTAGTGGCTGATCGGACAGCCTTACCCCAGCATTTT
cdr3_aa: CASSLVADRTALPQHF

clone_size: -
v_call: TRBV5-4
j_call: TRBJ2-7
d_call: -
cdr3_nt: TGTGCCAGCAGCTTGGACCGAAACTACGAGCAGTACTTC
cdr3_aa: CASSLDRNYEQYF

clone_size: few
v_call: TRBV7-9
j_call: TRBJ1-4
d_call: TRBD1
cdr3_nt: TGTGCCAGCAGCTTAGATCCGGGACAGGGGGTGGTAAAACTGTTTTTT
cdr3_aa: CASSLDPGQGVVKLFF

clone_size: -
v_call: TRBV11-2
j_call: TRBJ2-5
d_call: TRBD2
cdr3_nt: TGTGCCAGCAGCTTAGACGGGAGGGCCCGCGAGACCCAGTACTTC
cdr3_aa: CASSLDGRARETQYF

clone_size: -
v_call: TRBV27
j_call: TRBJ1-2
d_call: -
cdr3_nt: TGTGCCAGCAGCAACATTCCGTCCTATGGCTACACCTTC
cdr3_aa: CASSNIPSYGYTF

clone_size: -
v_call: TRBV5-4
j_call: TRBJ2-2
d_call: TRBD2
cdr3_nt: TGTGCCAGCAGCCCGGCGGGACTAGCGGGAGTTACCGGGGAGCTGTTTTTT
cdr3_aa: CASSPAGLAGVTGELFF

clone_size: -
v_call: TRBV7-9
j_call: TRBJ2-7
d_call: -
cdr3_nt: TGTGCCAGCAGCTTAGTCGAGGGAGCCGTCGGCGAGCAGTACTTC
cdr3_aa: CASSLVEGAVGEQYF

clone_size: once
v_call: TRBV7-2
j_call: TRBJ1-1
d_call: TRBD1
cdr3_nt: TGTGCCAGCAGCTTAAGGGGGCTATGGTTGAACACTGAAGCTTTCTTT
cdr3_aa: CASSLRGLWLNTEAFF

clone_size: once
v_call: TRBV9
j_call: TRBJ2-7
d_call: -
cdr3_nt: TGTGCCAGCAGCCTATCAACGGTCGGGGTGTACGAGCAGTACTTC
cdr3_aa: CASSLSTVGVYEQYF

clone_size: -
v_call: TRBV7-2
j_call: TRBJ1-4
d_call: -
cdr3_nt: TGTGCCAGCAGTATAACAGGGTTGGATGAAAAACTGTTTTTT
cdr3_aa: CASSITGLDEKLFF

clone_size: -
v_call: TRBV18
j_call: TRBJ2-7
d_call: -
cdr3_nt: TGTGCCAGCTCACCATCCCGGGAACTGACGACCTACGAGCAGTACTTC
cdr3_aa: CASSPSRELTTYEQYF

clone_size: once
v_call: TRBV5-6
j_call: TRBJ2-7
d_call: -
cdr3_nt: TGTGCCAGCAGCTATACTAGCTACGAGCAGTACTTC
cdr3_aa: CASSYTSYEQYF

clone_size: -
v_call: TRBV30
j_call: TRBJ1-1
d_call: TRBD1
cdr3_nt: TGTGCCTGGAGTGTATCCGGACAGGGCGAAGCTTTCTTT
cdr3_aa: CAWSVSGQGEAFF

clone_size: -
v_call: TRBV6-5
j_call: TRBJ2-4
d_call: TRBD2
cdr3_nt: TGTGCCAGCAGTTACTCCCTAGCGGGAGCTTCTTACATTCAGTACTTC
cdr3_aa: CASSYSLAGASYIQYF

clone_size: -
v_call: TRBV4-1
j_call: TRBJ1-5
d_call: -
cdr3_nt: TGCGCCAGCAGCCAAGTTCTGGACAGACCAAATCAGCCCCAGCATTTT
cdr3_aa: CASSQVLDRPNQPQHF

clone_size: -
v_call: TRBV2
j_call: TRBJ2-7
d_call: -
cdr3_nt: TGTGCCAGCCGATCTGCCCTAATGCCCTACGAGCAGTACTTC
cdr3_aa: CASRSALMPYEQYF

clone_size: -
v_call: TRBV6-1
j_call: TRBJ2-1
d_call: TRBD2
cdr3_nt: TGTGCCAGCAGGCCGGGGGGCTCCTACAATGAGCAGTTCTTC
cdr3_aa: CASRPGGSYNEQFF

clone_size: -
v_call: TRBV11-2
j_call: TRBJ1-2
d_call: -
cdr3_nt: TGTGCCAGCAGCTCCAGTGACAAACCCTATGGCTACACCTTC
cdr3_aa: CASSSSDKPYGYTF

clone_size: -
v_call: TRBV6-5
j_call: TRBJ2-7
d_call: -
cdr3_nt: TGTGCCAGCAGTCGCGCGGGACAGATCTCCTACGAGCAGTACTTC
cdr3_aa: CASSRAGQISYEQYF

clone_size: few
v_call: TRBV21-1
j_call: TRBJ2-3
d_call: -
cdr3_nt: TGTGCCAGCAGCAAAGTGGAGGTAGGGACTAGATGGGCCACAGATACGCAGTATTTT
cdr3_aa: CASSKVEVGTRWATDTQYF

clone_size: -
v_call: TRBV7-9
j_call: TRBJ1-3
d_call: TRBD1
cdr3_nt: TGTGCCAGCAGCTTAGGGACAGGGGGCGCCGGAAACACCATATATTTT
cdr3_aa: CASSLGTGGAGNTIYF

clone_size: -
v_call: TRBV19
j_call: TRBJ1-5
d_call: TRBD1
cdr3_nt: TGTGCCAGTTCGGACAGGGGTAGCAATCAGCCCCAGCATTTT
cdr3_aa: CASSDRGSNQPQHF

clone_size: -
v_call: TRBV7-9
j_call: TRBJ1-1
d_call: TRBD1
cdr3_nt: TGTGCCAGCAGCTTGGAAGGGGGCCGGGGGGCTTTCTTT
cdr3_aa: CASSLEGGRGAFF

clone_size: -
v_call: TRBV4-1
j_call: TRBJ2-7
d_call: TRBD2
cdr3_nt: TGCGCCAGCAGCCATACCGGGCTAGCGGGGCAGCAGTACTTC
cdr3_aa: CASSHTGLAGQQYF

clone_size: few
v_call: TRBV21-1
j_call: TRBJ1-2
d_call: -
cdr3_nt: TGTGCCAGCAGCAAAGGGGGACAGGGGCCGCAGTACTATGGCTACACCTTC
cdr3_aa: CASSKGGQGPQYYGYTF

clone_size: -
v_call: TRBV4-1
j_call: TRBJ2-5
d_call: TRBD2
cdr3_nt: TGCGCCAGCAGCCCCGGACTAGAAGAGACCCAGTACTTC
cdr3_aa: CASSPGLEETQYF

clone_size: few
v_call: TRBV7-9
j_call: TRBJ2-1
d_call: -
cdr3_nt: TGTGCCAGCAGCTTAGGGCAGGGCGAGTACAATGAGCAGTTCTTC
cdr3_aa: CASSLGQGEYNEQFF

clone_size: -
v_call: TRBV9
j_call: TRBJ2-7
d_call: -
cdr3_nt: TGTGCCAGCAGCGTAGATCCAGCGGCCTACGAGCAGTACTTC
cdr3_aa: CASSVDPAAYEQYF

clone_size: -
v_call: TRBV27
j_call: TRBJ2-7
d_call: TRBD2
cdr3_nt: TGTGCCAGCAGATTACTAGCGGGAGGGTGGTACGAGCAGTACTTC
cdr3_aa: CASRLLAGGWYEQYF

clone_size: few
v_call: TRBV27
j_call: TRBJ2-3
d_call: TRBD2
cdr3_nt: TGTGCCAGCAGTTTAGGACTAGCGGAACCCACAGATACGCAGTATTTT
cdr3_aa: CASSLGLAEPTDTQYF

clone_size: -
v_call: TRBV29-1
j_call: TRBJ1-4
d_call: TRBD1
cdr3_nt: TGCAGCGTTGGTGGGACAGGCAATGAAAAACTGTTTTTT
cdr3_aa: CSVGGTGNEKLFF

clone_size: -
v_call: TRBV7-2
j_call: TRBJ2-2
d_call: -
cdr3_nt: TGTGCCAGCAGGGAACTAGTGAACACCGGGGAGCTGTTTTTT
cdr3_aa: CASRELVNTGELFF

clone_size: -
v_call: TRBV25-1
j_call: TRBJ2-5
d_call: -
cdr3_nt: TGTGCCAGCAGTGACTGGGAGAGGGAGACCCAGTACTTC
cdr3_aa: CASSDWERETQYF

clone_size: -
v_call: TRBV6-1
j_call: TRBJ1-4
d_call: TRBD1
cdr3_nt: TGTGCCAGCACCGTCGAGACAGGGGCTAATGAAAAACTGTTTTTT
cdr3_aa: CASTVETGANEKLFF

clone_size: -
v_call: TRBV29-1
j_call: TRBJ1-2
d_call: TRBD1
cdr3_nt: TGCAGCGTTGATCCTGTTGCAGGGGGAAACTATGGCTACACCTTC
cdr3_aa: CSVDPVAGGNYGYTF

clone_size: -
v_call: TRBV21-1
j_call: TRBJ2-7
d_call: -
cdr3_nt: TGTGCCAGCAGCTCAGGGGGCTTTTTAAGGGGGACGCAAAAAGATCCCTTTCACTACGAGCAGTACTTC
cdr3_aa: CASSSGGFLRGTQKDPFHYEQYF

clone_size: few
v_call: TRBV10-2
j_call: TRBJ2-1
d_call: -
cdr3_nt: TGCGCCAGCAGTTCGGACGGGACTCCCTACAATGAGCAGTTCTTC
cdr3_aa: CASSSDGTPYNEQFF

clone_size: -
v_call: TRBV28
j_call: TRBJ1-2
d_call: TRBD1
cdr3_nt: TGTGCCAGCAGTCAGGGGGCGCGGGCTTTCGGTGGCTATGGCTACACCTTC
cdr3_aa: CASSQGARAFGGYGYTF

clone_size: -
v_call: TRBV11-1
j_call: TRBJ2-5
d_call: -
cdr3_nt: TGTGCCAGCGGCGAGTGGGGGACTCCAGAGACCCAGTACTTC
cdr3_aa: CASGEWGTPETQYF

clone_size: few
v_call: TRBV28
j_call: TRBJ1-3
d_call: TRBD1
cdr3_nt: TGTGCCAGCAGTGAACGGGACAGGGGAAACACCATATATTTT
cdr3_aa: CASSERDRGNTIYF

clone_size: -
v_call: TRBV6-1
j_call: TRBJ2-1
d_call: -
cdr3_nt: TGTGCCAGCAGTGGACTAGTAGCGTACAATGAGCAGTTCTTC
cdr3_aa: CASSGLVAYNEQFF